This T cell receptor (beta chain) was sequenced for a study of blood T cell repertoires in COVID-19. Original analysis: How many nucleated cells were present was estimated from reference gene primer amplification. The repertoire was sequenced with immunoSEQ multiplex PCR; TCRdb's copy has only in-frame clones and lacks some. Clonal size and the V and J genes are those of that table, whereas D and trimming came from the DNA. In the table there are approximately 200,000 clones, about 86% of which are singletons. This sequence originates from a man between 60 and 75 years old who had recovered from COVID-19. The specimen sequenced was peripheral blood.

The CDR3 here is CASSPDQQRGPISYNEQFF. Here the CDR3 DNA reads TGTGCCAGCAGCCCAGATCAACAAAGGGGGCCCATCTCCTACAATGAGCAGTTCTTC. The chain carries TRBV14 and TRBJ2-1; 7 positions match TRBD1. From germline, CDR1 is SGHDN and CDR2 FVKESK. This CDR3 region has 19 residues. J lost 0 bases, V lost 4 bases, and 15 bases had no gene match.